The 15 T cell receptor beta chains below come from one sample, sequenced in a study of T-cell memory formation after mild COVID-19. TCRdb ran MiXCR on the 5' RACE reads and lists one entry per CDR3 protein. The sample holds 190,000 or so distinct CDR3 sequences, around 21% seen once. Sample: PBMCs or a T cell subset sorted from them (not recorded which). These receptors were taken from an adult woman who had mild COVID-19 (a few samples of this study predate the infection). Cell type and time point are not known.

In its sample, this clonotype was seen many times. V usage is TRBV29-1 and J usage is TRBJ2-7; D not resolved. Looked up from germline, CDR1 is SQVTM and CDR2 is ANQGSEA. The V end was cut by 2 bases, the J end by 4 bases, with 9 bases between. This CDR3 region has 12 residues. The CDR3, as DNA: TGCAGCGTTGAAATCACAGAGTACGAGCAGTACTTC. Residues: CSVEITEYEQYF.

The J gene is TRBJ2-1, the V gene TRBV27; 7 bases are shared with TRBD2. The CDR3 is made up of 16 amino acids. Germline CDR1 and CDR2: MNHEY and SMNVEV (reference sequence). The junction had 16 bases not matched to a gene; V was cut back by 5 bases and J by 9 bases. Here the CDR3 DNA reads TGTGCCAGCAGTACCCGCGGGGCGGGAGAGGTTGGTGAGCAGTTCTTC. Encoded protein: CASSTRGAGEVGEQFF.

This clonotype was picked up one time. The V call is TRBV10-3, the J call TRBJ2-7; 9 nucleotides line up with TRBD2. Germline values: CDR1 ENHRY, CDR2 SYGVKD. J gave up 0 bases and V 11 bases, and 5 bases lay outside the gene matches. CDR3 length equals 13 residues. DNA for the CDR3: TGTGCCGCCGCGGGACTAGCCTCCTACGAGCAGTACTTC. Protein: CAAAGLASYEQYF.

This chain links TRBV12-3 or TRBV12-4 with TRBJ2-7, with a weak D call TRBD1 (6 bases). V dropped 6 bases and J dropped 3 bases, with 12 bases sitting between them. The CDR3 length is 13 residues. This CDR3 is CASSWGPRYEQYF. The CDR3 DNA reads TGTGCCAGCAGCTGGGGGCCTCGCTACGAGCAGTACTTC.

V usage is TRBV12-3 or TRBV12-4 and J usage is TRBJ2-5, with D perhaps TRBD1 (6 bases). The CDR3 has 17 amino acids. V lost 4 bases to trimming and J lost 2 bases, with 20 bases between them. CDR3 in amino acids: CASSSARASDRQETQYF. CDR3 in DNA: TGTGCCAGCAGTTCCGCGCGAGCCTCGGACAGACAAGAGACCCAGTACTTC.

The chain has TRBV6-5 and TRBJ2-7, with D uncertain. This CDR3 is 15 amino acids long. Germline-derived CDR1 and CDR2 are MNHEY and SVGAGI. V lost 5 bases and J lost 3, with 17 bases in between. The CDR3 loop reads CASSPPGVSIYEQYF. The CDR3 DNA reads TGTGCCAGCAGTCCCCCTGGGGTCTCCATCTACGAGCAGTACTTC.

At least ten counts were recorded for this clonotype. V and J are TRBV27 and TRBJ2-1; D unclear. The V and J ends lost 7 bases and 9 bases respectively, with 25 bases between them. Looked up from germline, CDR1 is MNHEY and CDR2 is SMNVEV (reference sequence). The CDR3 runs to 16 residues. CDR3 loop: CASTPEMSASWSEQFF. As DNA, the CDR3 is TGTGCCAGCACCCCCGAAATGAGCGCGAGCTGGAGTGAGCAGTTCTTC.

This clonotype was seen a handful of times. This chain links TRBV27 with TRBJ1-2, with a weak D call TRBD1 (5 bases). Trimming removed 8 bases from V and 7 bases from J, with 11 bases in between. Germline loops: CDR1 MNHEY, CDR2 SMNVEV (reference sequence). The CDR3 extends over 11 amino acids. As DNA, the CDR3 is TGTGCCAGCGGGGCAGGGTCTGGCTACACCTTC. It encodes CASGAGSGYTF.

Only a few counts were recorded for this clonotype. The rearrangement uses TRBV7-9 and TRBJ2-5; D is uncertain. Trimming took 5 bases from V and 0 from J, leaving 10 bases between them. Looked up from germline, CDR1 is SEHNR and CDR2 is FQNEAQ (reference sequence). This CDR3 spans 14 amino acids. The CDR3 bases are TGTGCCAGCAGCCCCGCCGGGCACCAAGAGACCCAGTACTTC. It codes for CASSPAGHQETQYF.

This clonotype has more than one count but fewer than ten. The chain employs TRBV4-1 and TRBJ2-5, with 10 bases lining up with TRBD2. The junction had 13 bases not matched to a gene; V was cut back by 1 base and J by 5 bases. The germline V gene has CDR1 MGHRA and CDR2 YSYEKL. The CDR3 covers 18 residues. The CDR3 protein is CASSQGISSGGSRETQYF. CDR3 sequence (DNA): TGCGCCAGCAGCCAAGGGATTTCTAGCGGGGGTTCGAGGGAGACCCAGTACTTC.

J is TRBJ2-3 and V is TRBV4-2; no clear D. The V and J ends lost 3 bases and 6 bases respectively, with 13 bases between them. CDR1 and CDR2 (germline): LGHNA, YNFKEQ. The CDR3 runs to 14 residues. CDR3 nucleotides: TGTGCCAGCAGCCAGAGGACCGGCTGGGATACGCAGTATTTT. Translated, it gives CASSQRTGWDTQYF.

This sequence joins TRBV6-1 and TRBJ2-7; 9 bases align to TRBD1. CDR1 is MNHNS and CDR2 is SASEGT in the germline V gene. V trimming: 0 bases; J trimming: 0 bases; junction bases outside the gene matches: 12. CDR3 length equals 19 residues. DNA of the CDR3: TGTGCCAGCAGTGAAGCCCATTGGGACAGGGTGGGAGTCTCCTACGAGCAGTACTTC. It specifies CASSEAHWDRVGVSYEQYF.

This clonotype appeared a few times. The chain is built from TRBV18 and TRBJ2-2; the D gene is possibly TRBD1 (6 bases). Germline loops: CDR1 KGHSH, CDR2 LQKENI. CDR3 size: 16 residues. Deletions cut 8 bases from V and 8 bases from J, with 24 bases between. DNA for the CDR3: TGTGCCAGCCTTACGAGGACAGATGTCGACGCGGGGGAGCTGTTTTTT. It translates to CASLTRTDVDAGELFF.

V usage is TRBV27 and J usage is TRBJ2-7; D is ambiguous. The CDR3 contains 13 residues. V was clipped by 2 bases and J by 6 bases, with 11 bases between them. The germline CDR1 and CDR2 sequences are MNHEY and SMNVEV (reference sequence). The CDR3 DNA follows: TGTGCCAGCAGTTTAGAGCCCCTAATCGAGCAGTACTTC. It codes for CASSLEPLIEQYF.

This clonotype was found a few times. The chain couples TRBV7-2 to TRBJ2-5, with a possible D match to TRBD1 (5 bases). The CDR3 has 14 residues. Germline V gene sequence: CDR1 SGHTA, CDR2 FQGNSA. The ends were cut back, 5 bases at V and 5 bases at J, with 15 bases in the middle. This CDR3 reads CASSPWTSVETQYF. For the CDR3, the DNA is TGTGCCAGCAGCCCTTGGACATCCGTTGAGACCCAGTACTTC.